Many counts were recorded for the clone carrying this T cell receptor beta chain. TCRdb recomputed calls from the 5' RACE reads with MiXCR, one row per CDR3 protein. The repertoire holds 45,000 to 55,000 distinct CDR3 sequences, with approximately 5.7% as singletons. The data were taken from a study of spatial heterogeneity in lung cancer. Regarding time point: sample taken at primary tumor resection. TCRs were sequenced from unsorted whole RNA of tumor, nontumor lung or PBMC. The sequencing used PBMCs, collected at surgery. The source is a male donor with early-stage non-small cell lung cancer.

CDR3 DNA sequence: TGTGCCAGTGAGGGACAGGGATCAGTCTATGGCTACACCTTC. It specifies CASEGQGSVYGYTF. The genes are TRBV19 and TRBJ1-2; 9 nucleotides align to TRBD1. The CDR3 has 14 residues. J gave up 4 bases and V 8 bases, and 8 bases lay outside the gene matches. Looked up from germline, CDR1 is LNHDA and CDR2 is SQIVND (reference sequence).